Each of the 17 T cell receptor beta chains below was sequenced from the same sample in a study of cytomegalovirus exposure and HLA in healthy donors. The PCR used 60 Vbeta and 13 Jbeta primers. TCRdb's copy holds only in-frame clones and misses some; the assay was immunoSEQ multiplex PCR. The table includes 150,000 to 180,000 clones, 70% to 80% detected once. Material: PBMCs. Receptors were obtained from a man aged 25-45 years in good health and CMV-seropositive.

V usage is TRBV29-1 and J usage is TRBJ2-5; the D is unclear. The J call is doubtful: the DNA matches TRBJ2-7 better. Germline V gives CDR1 SQVTM, CDR2 ANQGSEA. The CDR3 totals 12 residues. CDR3 sequence: CSVEDRRLEQYF. The CDR3 DNA sequence: TGCAGCGTTGAAGATCGAAGACTCGAGCAGTACTTC.

The V and J genes are TRBV25-1 and TRBJ2-5; no definite D call. The CDR3 contains 12 residues. V dropped 7 bases and J dropped 0 bases, with 6 bases sitting between them. Germline V gene lookup returns CDR1 MGHDK and CDR2 SYGVNS. In DNA, the CDR3 is TGTGCCAGCAAAACGGACCAAGAGACCCAGTACTTC. This codes for CASKTDQETQYF. Complete variable domain (other parts from reference TRBV25-1 and TRBJ2-5): EADIYQTPRYLVIGTGKKITLECSQTMGHDKMYWYQQDPGMELHLIHYSYGVNSTEKGDLSSESTVSRIRTEHFPLTLESARPSHTSQYLCASKTDQETQYFGPGTRLLVL.

This clone was counted a single time. CDR3 sequence: CASSYDRASSGNTIYF. The CDR3 coding sequence is TGTGCCAGCAGTTACGACAGGGCCTCCTCTGGAAACACCATATATTTT. J is TRBJ1-3 and V is TRBV6-5, with 7 bases that match TRBD1. V lost 2 bases to trimming and J lost 0 bases; unmatched junction nucleotides: 4. Germline V gene data show CDR1 as MNHEY and CDR2 as SVGAGI. The CDR3 spans 16 residues.

V gene TRBV7-8 combines with J gene TRBJ1-5; D not certain. The CDR3 length is 12 residues. The V and J ends lost 5 bases and 5 bases respectively, with 7 bases between them. Germline V gene data show CDR1 as SGHVS and CDR2 as FQNEAQ. The CDR3 spells CASSPADQPQHF. As DNA, the CDR3 is TGTGCCAGCAGCCCAGCGGATCAGCCCCAGCATTTT.

The rearrangement uses TRBV10-3 and TRBJ1-3, with TRBD1 matching 9 bases. The V gene end was trimmed by 6 bases and the J gene end by 3 bases; junction bases not matched to a gene: 12. The CDR3 sequence is 17 residues long. Germline V gene lookup returns CDR1 ENHRY and CDR2 SYGVKD. The CDR3 here is CAIRPHTGGDDGNTIYF. CDR3 in DNA: TGTGCCATCAGACCACACACAGGGGGCGATGATGGAAACACCATATATTTT.

V and J are TRBV5-1 and TRBJ1-2; D unresolved. The CDR3 is made up of 14 amino acids. Germline V gene sequence: CDR1 SGHRS, CDR2 YFSETQ. Trimming took 5 bases from V and 0 from J, leaving 11 bases between them. The CDR3 reads CASSLGEANYGYTF. CDR3 coding DNA: TGCGCCAGCAGTCTCGGGGAAGCTAACTATGGCTACACCTTC.

Points on this clone: Germline and junction disagree at one end, which may indicate a read error. The sample contains more than one DNA sequence encoding this CDR3. The chain has TRBV6-5 and TRBJ1-2, with TRBD1 identical over 8 bases. Per the germline V gene, CDR1 is MNHEY and CDR2 is SVGAGI. The CDR3 consists of 16 residues. The DNA of the CDR3 is TGCGCCAGCAGTTACTCGACAGGGGCGGCTAACTATGGCTACACCTTC. This translates into CASSYSTGAANYGYTF.

This clone appeared a few times. The DNA for the CDR3 is TGTGCCTGGGGGGGCAACTATGGCTACACCTTC. Residues: CAWGGNYGYTF. The chain joins TRBV7-8 to TRBJ1-2; tentative D call: TRBD1 (6 bases). V was clipped by 11 bases and J by 2 bases, with 9 bases between them. This CDR3 has 11 amino acids. CDR1 is SGHVS, CDR2 FQNEAQ, per germline.

This clone was detected a few times. The chain links TRBV6-1 to TRBJ2-7, with D unclear. CDR3 length: 13 residues. Germline V gives CDR1 MNHNS, CDR2 SASEGT. Trimming removed 1 base from V and 5 bases from J, with 9 bases in between. The CDR3 region is CASSEVGKNEQYF. Written as DNA, the CDR3 is TGTGCCAGCAGTGAAGTCGGTAAGAACGAGCAGTACTTC.

This chain connects TRBV10-3 to TRBJ1-6; perhaps TRBD1 as D (5 bases). Trimming stripped 2 bases from V and 4 bases from J, with 6 bases between. CDR1 ENHRY and CDR2 SYGVKD come from the germline V gene. The CDR3 is made up of 14 amino acids. The CDR3 coding sequence is TGTGCCATCAGTGAGGGGGCTTATAATTCACCCCTCCACTTT. This translates into CAISEGAYNSPLHF.

The chain uses TRBV27 and TRBJ1-6; TRBD1 agrees at 9 bases. Trimming cost V 7 bases and J 9 bases; bases outside gene matches: 10. Looked up from germline, CDR1 is MNHEY and CDR2 is SMNVEV (reference sequence). The CDR3 loop spans 15 amino acids. The DNA for the CDR3 is TGTGCCAGCACCCCCGACAGGGGGGTCGGTTCACCCCTCCACTTT. Protein: CASTPDRGVGSPLHF.

The chain uses TRBV10-3 and TRBJ1-5, with TRBD1 identical over 9 bases. V shed 8 bases, J shed 3 bases, and the junction held 2 bases outside the gene matches. This CDR3 has 13 residues. Germline V CDR1 and CDR2: ENHRY, SYGVKD. CDR3 bases: TGTGCCATCCGGGACAGGGACAATCAGCCCCAGCATTTT. This sequence encodes CAIRDRDNQPQHF.

The V and J genes are TRBV2 and TRBJ2-5; D is ambiguous. Trimming removed 4 bases from V and 0 bases from J, with 3 bases in between. This CDR3 has 12 residues. Germline assignment: CDR1 SNHLY and CDR2 FYNNEI. DNA for the CDR3: TGTGCCAGCAGTGCAAACCAAGAGACCCAGTACTTC. It encodes CASSANQETQYF.

This clone has only one observation. This chain joins TRBV7-2 and TRBJ2-7; the D gene is possibly TRBD1 (6 bases). The germline CDR1 and CDR2 sequences are SGHTA and FQGNSA. V lost 9 bases, J lost 0 bases, and 15 bases lay in between. The CDR3 is 14 amino acids. The CDR3 DNA reads as TGTGCCAGTGCTCAGGGGTCTAGCTCCTACGAGCAGTACTTC. Protein: CASAQGSSSYEQYF.

This chain links TRBV23-1 with TRBJ2-7; TRBD2 might be the D (5 bases). TRBV23-1 is sorted into the ORF group, with uncertain function. The V end lost 4 bases, the J end lost 7 bases, and 11 bases lay between the germline ends. This CDR3 has 12 residues. The CDR3, as DNA: TGCGCCAGCAGTCCTAACGGGGATGAGCAGTACTTC. Residues: CASSPNGDEQYF.

This clone was recorded once. The chain employs TRBV7-3 and TRBJ2-2, with 9 bases that match TRBD1. V lost 6 bases and J lost 1; bases outside the gene matches: 3. The CDR3 runs to 15 residues. Germline V gene lookup returns CDR1 SGHTA and CDR2 FQGTGA. CDR3 in DNA: TGTGCCAGCAGTATGGGACAGGGGAACACCGGGGAGCTGTTTTTT. It codes for CASSMGQGNTGELFF.

This clone was picked up a small number of times. This chain links TRBV6-1 with TRBJ1-5; D ambiguous. V gave up 6 bases and J gave up 2 bases, with 8 bases separating them. CDR1 and CDR2 (germline): MNHNS, SASEGT. CDR3 length: 13 residues. CDR3 nucleotides: TGTGCCAGCAGGGAGAGGGGCAATCAGCCCCAGCATTTT. Its translation: CASRERGNQPQHF.